The 12 T cell receptor beta chains below all came from one sample that was sequenced in a study of shared clonotypes between healthy human individuals. Only CD45RO-negative cells positively selected for CCR7 counted as naive CD8 cells, so terminally differentiated effector memory CD45RA+ cells were excluded. Some clones are missing from TCRdb's copy, which holds only in-frame ones; the method was immunoSEQ multiplex PCR. Among fewer than 800,000 clones listed, around 92% were seen once. Sequenced material: naive CD8+ T cells sorted from blood. The origin of the receptors is a man aged 25-45 years in good health.

The V call is TRBV19, the J call TRBJ1-5; no firm D call. Germline V gene lookup returns CDR1 LNHDA and CDR2 SQIVND (reference sequence). The V end lost 8 bases, the J end lost 4 bases, and 21 bases lay between the germline ends. The CDR3 is made up of 16 amino acids. The CDR3 reads CASDRAWTSLNQPQHF. In DNA, the CDR3 is TGTGCCAGTGATAGAGCTTGGACCTCACTAAATCAGCCCCAGCATTTT.

The rearrangement links TRBV4-1 to TRBJ2-5, with TRBD2 matching 7 bases. The V segment lost 4 bases and the J segment 1 base; nucleotides outside the gene matches: 12. The germline gives CDR1 MGHRA, CDR2 YSYEKL. The CDR3 consists of 17 residues. CDR3 sequence: CASSPFSGGLSQETQYF. The DNA for the CDR3 is TGCGCCAGCAGCCCCTTCTCGGGAGGACTAAGCCAAGAGACCCAGTACTTC.

The chain carries TRBV12-5 and TRBJ2-1, with a weak D call TRBD2 (6 bases). The CDR3 spans 17 residues. Germline V gene lookup returns CDR1 LGHNT and CDR2 FRNRAP. Trimming stripped 1 base from V and 0 bases from J, with 13 bases between. This CDR3 reads CASGLDSGLSSYNEQFF. The CDR3 coding sequence is TGTGCTAGTGGTTTGGACAGCGGGTTATCCTCCTACAATGAGCAGTTCTTC. Using reference TRBV12-5 and TRBJ2-1 for the parts outside the CDR3, the full variable domain is DARVTQTPRHKVTEMGQEVTMRCQPILGHNTVFWYRQTMMQGLELLAYFRNRAPLDDSGMPKDRFSAEMPDATLATLKIQPSEPRDSAVYFCASGLDSGLSSYNEQFFGPGTRLTVL.

A note on this clone: The same CDR3 arises from other DNA sequences in this sample as well. The rearrangement links TRBV7-9 to TRBJ2-2; no definite D call. Between the trimmed V and J ends, which lost 5 bases and 4 bases, there was a span of 5 bases. The germline V gene has CDR1 SEHNR and CDR2 FQNEAQ (reference sequence). The CDR3 has 12 amino acids. DNA of the CDR3: TGTGCCAGCAGCCCCTCCACCGGGGAGCTGTTTTTT. This encodes CASSPSTGELFF.

This chain links TRBV5-6 with TRBJ2-2; D is unclear. The CDR3 has 13 amino acids. The V gene's germline CDR1 is SGHDT and CDR2 YYEEEE. The V end was cut by 5 bases, the J end by 0 bases, with 5 bases between. The CDR3 DNA follows: TGTGCCAGCAGTCAAGCGAACACCGGGGAGCTGTTTTTT. This gives the protein CASSQANTGELFF.

A note on this clone: This sample includes further DNA sequences coding for the same CDR3. This CDR3 reads CASSLRGNQPQHF. In DNA, the CDR3 is TGTGCCAGCAGTTTGAGGGGTAATCAGCCCCAGCATTTT. V usage is TRBV27 and J usage is TRBJ1-5; tentatively, D is TRBD1 (5 bases). CDR1 and CDR2 from the germline V gene are MNHEY and SMNVEV (reference sequence). The CDR3 covers 13 residues. The V end was cut by 3 bases, the J end by 4 bases, with 7 bases between.

This clone has only one observation. The gene calls are TRBV11-2 and TRBJ2-1; 8 bases agree with TRBD2. J gave up 4 bases and V 6 bases, and 5 bases lay outside the gene matches. In germline, CDR1 is SGHAT, CDR2 FQNNGV. CDR3 length: 14 amino acids. CDR3 in amino acids: CASSKPSGYNEQFF. Here the CDR3 DNA reads TGTGCCAGCAGTAAACCTAGCGGGTACAATGAGCAGTTCTTC.

The chain recombines TRBV6-6 with TRBJ1-3; unclear D gene. Between the trimmed V and J ends, which lost 5 bases and 4 bases, there was a span of 6 bases. Per germline, CDR1 MNHNY and CDR2 SVGAGI (reference sequence). The CDR3 runs to 12 residues. The CDR3 sequence is CASSVGGNTIYF. The CDR3 DNA reads as TGTGCCAGCAGTGTGGGGGGAAACACCATATATTTT.

The sample holds one count of this clone. This sequence joins TRBV13 and TRBJ2-3; D gene unclear. The CDR3 loop spans 13 amino acids. Trimming cost V 5 bases and J 2 bases, with 8 bases left between them. Germline V CDR1 and CDR2: PRHDT, FYEKMQ (reference sequence). In DNA form, the CDR3 reads TGTGCCAGCAGCCTCCGCCCCACAGATACGCAGTATTTT. Translation gives CASSLRPTDTQYF.

The chain uses TRBV6-5 and TRBJ1-2, with D possibly matching TRBD1 (6 bases). The CDR3 spans 11 residues. The germline V gene encodes CDR1 MNHEY and CDR2 SVGAGI. The germline V and J ends were trimmed by 6 bases and 9 bases, with 11 bases remaining between them. CDR3 protein: CASRSGQSYTF. The CDR3, as DNA: TGTGCCAGCAGGAGTGGACAGAGCTACACCTTC.

The V call is TRBV6-6, the J call TRBJ1-1; 7 bases align to TRBD1. Germline CDR1 reads MNHNY; CDR2 reads SVGAGI (reference sequence). V was pared by 10 bases and J by 1 base, with 6 bases of the junction left unmatched. There are 13 residues in the CDR3. The CDR3 nucleotides read TGTGCCATAAAGGACAGGTCGAACACTGAAGCTTTCTTT. Encoded protein: CAIKDRSNTEAFF.

The chain recombines TRBV9 with TRBJ2-7; D remains unclear. Germline CDR1 reads SGDLS; CDR2 reads YYNGEE. This CDR3 has 13 amino acids. The V and J ends lost 0 bases and 2 bases respectively, with 6 bases between them. DNA for the CDR3: TGTGCCAGCAGCGTAGATACCACCTACGAGCAGTACTTC. Residues: CASSVDTTYEQYF. The entire variable domain, with the rest obtained from reference TRBV9 and TRBJ2-7, is as follows: DSGVTQTPKHLITATGQRVTLRCSPRSGDLSVYWYQQSLDQGLQFLIQYYNGEERAKGNILERFSAQQFPDLHSELNLSSLELGDSALYFCASSVDTTYEQYFGPGTRLTVT.